This T cell receptor beta chain was found in a study of T cell responses to AZD1222 COVID-19 vaccine. Study findings and constraints: Most donors were white British and more were female, and clonal diversity was possibly underestimated.

The CDR3 covers 16 residues. Trimming cost V 5 bases and J 7 bases; bases outside gene matches: 10. CDR1 is SEHNR, CDR2 FQNEAQ, per germline (reference sequence). With regard to this clone: Its cognate antigen is unknown.

Using immunoSEQ multiplex PCR, the repertoire was profiled, and TCRdb retains in-frame clones only, with some absent. This table holds about 97,000 clones, about 88% found once. This chain links TRBV7-9 with TRBJ1-6; 8 positions agree with TRBD1. The sequence was collected from an adult in good health. The sequencing used peripheral blood, collected on day 0 of AZD1222 vaccination. The CDR3 nucleotides read TGTGCCAGCAGCCCAGGGGGCGGTTACGCGAATTCACCCCTCCACTTT. The encoded protein is CASSPGGGYANSPLHF. The whole variable domain, filled in from reference TRBV7-9 and TRBJ1-6, reads DTGVSQNPRHKITKRGQNVTFRCDPISEHNRLYWYRQTLGQGPEFLTYFQNEAQLEKSRLLSDRFSAERPKGSFSTLEIQRTEQGDSAMYLCASSPGGGYANSPLHFGNGTRLTVT.